What follows are 8 T cell receptor beta chains derived from one specimen sequenced in a study of human T cells and chemical hapten exposure. Time point given: pre-sensitization, week 0. Treatment given: therapeutic diphenylcyclopropenone sensitization with weekly scalp DPC. TCRdb passed the RACE reads through MiXCR, listing each CDR3 protein once. The sample carries about 40,000 distinct CDR3 sequences, approximately 10% recorded once. The sample here was whole blood, taken in connection with sensitization to the hapten diphenylcyclopropenone (DPC). The origin of the receptors is a young man with alopecia areata. Some clones in this sample may be carry-over from other donors' samples.

The V call is TRBV9, the J call TRBJ2-7; D is perhaps TRBD2 (5 bases). CDR1 is SGDLS, CDR2 YYNGEE, per germline. V was trimmed by 0 bases and J by 0 bases, leaving 10 bases between them. This CDR3 contains 15 residues. CDR3 region: CASSVEGSVSYEQYV. CDR3 nucleotides: TGTGCCAGCAGCGTAGAGGGTAGCGTCTCCTACGAGCAGTACGTC.

This chain links TRBV7-2 with TRBJ2-1; D remains unclear. The germline gives CDR1 SGHTA, CDR2 FQGNSA. The CDR3 spans 12 residues. Trimming stripped 5 bases from V and 8 bases from J, with 10 bases between. CDR3 in amino acids: CASSTVGYEQFF. Written as DNA, the CDR3 is TGTGCCAGCAGCACCGTGGGATATGAGCAGTTCTTC.

This chain joins TRBV9 and TRBJ1-3; D unresolved. Trimming shortened V by 0 bases and J by 0 bases, and 13 bases separated the two germline ends. The CDR3 contains 17 residues. Germline values: CDR1 SGDLS, CDR2 YYNGEE. The CDR3 nucleotides read TGTGCCAGCAGCGTAGATTCATGGGCCTCCTCTGGAAACACCATATATTTT. The encoded protein is CASSVDSWASSGNTIYF.

This clonotype was detected only a few times. This rearrangement joins TRBV14 to TRBJ2-2; TRBD1 agrees at 9 bases. CDR3 size: 15 residues. V lost 6 bases to trimming and J lost 3 bases; unmatched junction nucleotides: 5. CDR1 is SGHDN, CDR2 FVKESK, per germline. CDR3 region: CASRRTGVDTGELFF. The CDR3 DNA is TGTGCCAGCAGACGGACAGGGGTCGACACCGGGGAGCTGTTTTTT.

The table lists this clonotype with a few counts. The chain recombines TRBV7-2 with TRBJ1-5; no clear D. The V end lost 5 bases, the J end lost 10 bases, and 18 bases lay between the germline ends. CDR3 length equals 14 residues. Looked up from germline, CDR1 is SGHTA and CDR2 is FQGNSA. CDR3 nucleotide sequence: TGTGCCAGCAGCGTTTCGGTGAGAGGGTCTCCCCAGCATTTT. Amino acid sequence: CASSVSVRGSPQHF.

This clonotype was detected ten times or more. The V and J genes are TRBV10-3 and TRBJ2-2; 8 bases are shared with TRBD1. Germline V gene data show CDR1 as ENHRY and CDR2 as SYGVKD. The J segment lost 4 bases and the V segment lost 9 bases, leaving 7 bases of the junction unmatched. This CDR3 has 14 residues. CDR3 nucleotides: TGTGCCATGACGCAGGGGGCGAGCACCGGGGAGCTGTTTTTT. It specifies CAMTQGASTGELFF.

Ten or more counts support this clonotype. V and J are TRBV4-3 and TRBJ2-5, with 7 bases matching TRBD2. The V segment lost 1 base and the J segment 2 bases; nucleotides outside the gene matches: 10. The length of the CDR3 is 17 residues. Germline V lookup: CDR1 LGHNA, CDR2 YSLEER. In DNA, the CDR3 is TGCGCCAGCAGCCAAGTAATCGAGCGGGGTAGTCAAGAGACCCAGTACTTC. Its translation: CASSQVIERGSQETQYF.

The table lists this clonotype with many counts. The chain links TRBV27 to TRBJ1-1; D remains unclear. The CDR3 runs to 13 residues. The germline V gene encodes CDR1 MNHEY and CDR2 SMNVEV (reference sequence). Between the trimmed V and J ends, which lost 3 bases and 5 bases, there was a span of 10 bases. CDR3 protein: CASSFEGRTEAFF. DNA of the CDR3: TGTGCCAGCAGTTTCGAGGGAAGAACTGAAGCTTTCTTT.